This T cell receptor (beta chain) was identified during a study of shared clonotypes between healthy human individuals. A note on this clone: The sample contains more than one DNA sequence encoding this CDR3.

Naive CD8 cells lacked CD45RO and underwent positive selection for CCR7, leaving out terminally differentiated effector memory CD45RA+ cells. Generated by immunoSEQ multiplex PCR, the TCRdb table keeps only in-frame clones and is missing some. Counted here are around 2,000,000 clones, about 95% occurring once; the ten biggest clones make up more than 0.95%. The CDR3 contains 14 residues. Trimming cost V 5 bases and J 1 base, with 10 bases left between them. Germline CDR1 is MNHEY and CDR2 is SMNVEV (reference sequence). The source material was naive CD8+ T cells sorted from blood. The receptor was derived from a man younger than 35 in good health. J is TRBJ2-3 and V is TRBV27; no clear D gene. CDR3 bases: TGTGCCAGCAGTCTTGTGCCCGGCACAGATACGCAGTATTTT. This gives the protein CASSLVPGTDTQYF.